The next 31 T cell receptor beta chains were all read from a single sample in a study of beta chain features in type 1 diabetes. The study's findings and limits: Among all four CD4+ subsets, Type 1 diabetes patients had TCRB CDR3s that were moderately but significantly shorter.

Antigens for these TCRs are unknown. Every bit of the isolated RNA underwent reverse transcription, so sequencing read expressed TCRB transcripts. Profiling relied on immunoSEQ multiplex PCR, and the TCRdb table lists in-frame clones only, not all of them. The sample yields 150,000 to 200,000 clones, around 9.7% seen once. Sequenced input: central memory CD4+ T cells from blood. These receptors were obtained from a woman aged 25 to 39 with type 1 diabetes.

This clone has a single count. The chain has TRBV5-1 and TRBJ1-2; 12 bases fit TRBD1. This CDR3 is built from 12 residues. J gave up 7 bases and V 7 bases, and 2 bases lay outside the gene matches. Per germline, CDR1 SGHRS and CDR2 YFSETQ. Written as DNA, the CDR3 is TGCGCCAGCCAGGGACAGGGGGCTGGCTACACCTTC. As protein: CASQGQGAGYTF. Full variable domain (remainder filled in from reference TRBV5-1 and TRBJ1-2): KAGVTQTPRYLIKTRGQQVTLSCSPISGHRSVSWYQQTPGQGLQFLFEYFSETQRNKGNFPGRFSGRQFSNSRSEMNVSTLELGDSALYLCASQGQGAGYTFGSGTRLTVV.

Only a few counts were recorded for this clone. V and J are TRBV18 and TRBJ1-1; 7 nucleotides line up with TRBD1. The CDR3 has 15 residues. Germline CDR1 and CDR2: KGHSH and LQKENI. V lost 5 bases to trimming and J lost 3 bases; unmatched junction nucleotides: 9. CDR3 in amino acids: CASSGNRGAYTEAFF. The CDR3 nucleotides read TGTGCCAGCTCAGGTAACAGGGGTGCGTACACTGAAGCTTTCTTT.

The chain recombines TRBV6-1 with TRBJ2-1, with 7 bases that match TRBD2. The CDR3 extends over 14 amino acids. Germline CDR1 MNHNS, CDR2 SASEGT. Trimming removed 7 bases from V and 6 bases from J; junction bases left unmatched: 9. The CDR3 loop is CASTRDYYFNEQFF. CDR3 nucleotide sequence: TGTGCCAGCACTCGGGACTACTATTTCAATGAGCAGTTCTTC.

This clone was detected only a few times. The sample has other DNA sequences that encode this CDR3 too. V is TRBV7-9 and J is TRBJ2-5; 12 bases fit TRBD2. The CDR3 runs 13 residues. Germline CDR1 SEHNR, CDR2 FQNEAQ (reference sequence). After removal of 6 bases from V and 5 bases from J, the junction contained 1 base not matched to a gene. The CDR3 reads CASSLAGGETQYF. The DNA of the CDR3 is TGTGCCAGCAGTCTAGCGGGAGGGGAGACCCAGTACTTC.

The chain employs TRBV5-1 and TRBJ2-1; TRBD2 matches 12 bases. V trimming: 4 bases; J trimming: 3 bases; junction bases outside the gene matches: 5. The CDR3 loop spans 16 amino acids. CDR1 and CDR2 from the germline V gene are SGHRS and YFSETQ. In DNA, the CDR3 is TGCGCCAGCAGCCAGGGGGGACTAGCGGGCTACAATGAGCAGTTCTTC. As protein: CASSQGGLAGYNEQFF.

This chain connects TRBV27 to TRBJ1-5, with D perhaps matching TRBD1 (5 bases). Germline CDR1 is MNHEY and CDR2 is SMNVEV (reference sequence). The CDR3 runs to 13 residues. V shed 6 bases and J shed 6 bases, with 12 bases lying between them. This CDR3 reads CASSLTQGQPQHF. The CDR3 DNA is TGTGCCAGCAGCCTTACCCAGGGTCAGCCCCAGCATTTT.

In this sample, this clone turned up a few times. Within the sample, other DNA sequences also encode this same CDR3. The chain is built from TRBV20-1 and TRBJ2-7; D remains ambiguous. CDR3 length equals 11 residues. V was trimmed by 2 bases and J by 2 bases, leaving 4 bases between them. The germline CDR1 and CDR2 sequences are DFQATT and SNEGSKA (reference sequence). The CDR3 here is CSARLAYEQYF. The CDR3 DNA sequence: TGCAGTGCTAGACTAGCCTACGAGCAGTACTTC.

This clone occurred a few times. CDR3 loop: CASRPGSSYNEQFF. The CDR3 bases are TGTGCCAGCAGACCAGGAAGCTCCTACAATGAGCAGTTCTTC. J is TRBJ2-1 and V is TRBV7-2; no definite D call. The CDR3 has 14 amino acids. The germline V and J ends were trimmed by 6 bases and 0 bases, with 9 bases remaining between them. The germline V gene has CDR1 SGHTA and CDR2 FQGNSA.

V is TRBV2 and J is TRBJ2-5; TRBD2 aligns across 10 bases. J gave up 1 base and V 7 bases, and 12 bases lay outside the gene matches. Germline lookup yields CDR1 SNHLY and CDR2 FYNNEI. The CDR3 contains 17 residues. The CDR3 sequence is CASKFGLAGGIQETQYF. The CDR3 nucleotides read TGTGCCAGCAAGTTCGGATTAGCGGGAGGAATCCAAGAGACCCAGTACTTC.

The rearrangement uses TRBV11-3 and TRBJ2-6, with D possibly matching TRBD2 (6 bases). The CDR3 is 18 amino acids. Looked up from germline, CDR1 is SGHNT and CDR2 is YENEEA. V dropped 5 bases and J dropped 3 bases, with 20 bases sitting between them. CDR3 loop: CASSRRGGLKGGANVLTF. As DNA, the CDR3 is TGTGCCAGCAGCCGCCGGGGAGGCTTGAAGGGTGGGGCCAACGTCCTGACTTTC.

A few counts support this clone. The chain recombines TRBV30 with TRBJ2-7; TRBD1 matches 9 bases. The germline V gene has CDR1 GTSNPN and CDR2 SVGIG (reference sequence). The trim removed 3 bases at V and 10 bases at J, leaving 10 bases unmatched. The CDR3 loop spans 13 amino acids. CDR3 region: CAWSRGQGLDQYF. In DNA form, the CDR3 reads TGTGCCTGGAGCCGGGGACAGGGTCTGGATCAGTACTTC.

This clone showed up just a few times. CDR3 sequence reads: CASSSHRQTSNQPQHF. The CDR3 bases are TGTGCCAGTAGTTCACATAGACAGACTAGCAATCAGCCCCAGCATTTT. The genes are TRBV19 and TRBJ1-5, with a weak D call TRBD1 (5 bases). Germline V gene data show CDR1 as LNHDA and CDR2 as SQIVND (reference sequence). V lost 5 bases to trimming and J lost 0 bases, with 14 bases between them. CDR3 length equals 16 residues.

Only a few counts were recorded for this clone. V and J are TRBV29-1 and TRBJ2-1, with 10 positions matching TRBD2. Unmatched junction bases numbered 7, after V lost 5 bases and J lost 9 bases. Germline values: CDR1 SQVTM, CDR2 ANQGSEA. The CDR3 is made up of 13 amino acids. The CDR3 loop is CSVSGRAGIEQFF. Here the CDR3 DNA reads TGCAGCGTTAGCGGGAGGGCCGGGATTGAGCAGTTCTTC.

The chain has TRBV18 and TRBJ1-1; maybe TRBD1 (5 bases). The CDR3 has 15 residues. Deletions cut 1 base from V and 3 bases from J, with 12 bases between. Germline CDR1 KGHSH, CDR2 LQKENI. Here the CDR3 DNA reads TGTGCCAGCTCACCACAATCACAGGCGCACACTGAAGCTTTCTTT. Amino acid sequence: CASSPQSQAHTEAFF.

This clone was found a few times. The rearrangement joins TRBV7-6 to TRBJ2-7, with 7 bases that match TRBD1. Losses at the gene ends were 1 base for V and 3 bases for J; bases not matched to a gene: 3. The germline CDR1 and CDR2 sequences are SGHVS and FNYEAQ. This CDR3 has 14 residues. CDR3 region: CASSLGDRNYEQYF. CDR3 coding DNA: TGTGCCAGCAGCTTAGGGGACAGAAACTACGAGCAGTACTTC.

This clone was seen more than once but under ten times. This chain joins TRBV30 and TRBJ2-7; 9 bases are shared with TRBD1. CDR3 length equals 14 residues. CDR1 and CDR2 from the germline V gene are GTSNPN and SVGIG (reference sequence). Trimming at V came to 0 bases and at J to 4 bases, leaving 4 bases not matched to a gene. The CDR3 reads CAWSVGQGYYEQYF. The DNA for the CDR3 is TGTGCCTGGAGTGTAGGACAGGGGTATTACGAGCAGTACTTC.

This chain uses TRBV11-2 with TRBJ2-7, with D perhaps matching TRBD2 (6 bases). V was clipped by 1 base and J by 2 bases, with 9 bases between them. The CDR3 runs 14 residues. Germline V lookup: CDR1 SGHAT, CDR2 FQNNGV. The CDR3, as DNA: TGTGCCAGCAGCTTAGTAGGCGGGACCTACGAGCAGTACTTC. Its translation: CASSLVGGTYEQYF.

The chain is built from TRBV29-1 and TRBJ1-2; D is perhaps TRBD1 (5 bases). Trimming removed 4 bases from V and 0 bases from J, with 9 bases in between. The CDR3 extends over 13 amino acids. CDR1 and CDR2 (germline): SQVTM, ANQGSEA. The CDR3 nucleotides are TGCAGCGTTGCCGGGGGTCCTAACTATGGCTACACCTTC. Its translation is CSVAGGPNYGYTF.

The CDR3 is CAISETSPDTQYF. The CDR3 region has the DNA TGTGCCATCAGTGAAACTAGCCCAGATACGCAGTATTTT. The chain uses TRBV10-3 and TRBJ2-3, with a possible D match to TRBD2 (6 bases). Deletions cut 3 bases from V and 4 bases from J, with 8 bases between. The CDR3 totals 13 residues. The germline V gene has CDR1 ENHRY and CDR2 SYGVKD.

CDR3 amino acids: CASILPAGFGNTEAFF. The CDR3 nucleotides read TGTGCCAGCATTCTTCCGGCGGGGTTCGGTAACACTGAAGCTTTCTTT. The chain links TRBV6-6 to TRBJ1-1, with D uncertain. Between the trimmed V and J ends, which lost 7 bases and 2 bases, there was a span of 20 bases. CDR3 length: 16 residues. The germline V gene has CDR1 MNHNY and CDR2 SVGAGI (reference sequence).

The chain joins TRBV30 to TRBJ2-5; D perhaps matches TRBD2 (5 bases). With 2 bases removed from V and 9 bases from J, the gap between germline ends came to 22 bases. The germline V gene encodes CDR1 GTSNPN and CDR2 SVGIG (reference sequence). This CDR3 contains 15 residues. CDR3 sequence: CAWSPGLGSAEAQYF. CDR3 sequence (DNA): TGTGCCTGGAGTCCTGGACTTGGCTCTGCGGAGGCCCAGTACTTC.

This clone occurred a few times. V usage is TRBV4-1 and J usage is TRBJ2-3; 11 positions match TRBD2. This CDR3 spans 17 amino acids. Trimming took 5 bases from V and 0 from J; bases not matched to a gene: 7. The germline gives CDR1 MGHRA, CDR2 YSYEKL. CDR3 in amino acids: CASSNIRLAGSTDTQYF. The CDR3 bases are TGCGCCAGCAGCAATATTCGACTAGCGGGGAGCACAGATACGCAGTATTTT.

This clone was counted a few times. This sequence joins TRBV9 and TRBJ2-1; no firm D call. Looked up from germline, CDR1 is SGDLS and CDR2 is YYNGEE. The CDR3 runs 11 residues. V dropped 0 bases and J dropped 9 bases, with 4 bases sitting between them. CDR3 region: CASSVESEQFF. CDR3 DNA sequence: TGTGCCAGCAGCGTAGAGAGTGAGCAGTTCTTC.

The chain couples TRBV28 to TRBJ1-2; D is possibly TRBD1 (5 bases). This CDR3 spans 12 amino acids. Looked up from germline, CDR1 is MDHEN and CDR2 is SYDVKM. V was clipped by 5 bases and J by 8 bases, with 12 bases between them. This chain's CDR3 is CASSVGGGGYTF. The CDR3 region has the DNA TGTGCCAGCAGTGTGGGGGGAGGCGGCTACACCTTC.

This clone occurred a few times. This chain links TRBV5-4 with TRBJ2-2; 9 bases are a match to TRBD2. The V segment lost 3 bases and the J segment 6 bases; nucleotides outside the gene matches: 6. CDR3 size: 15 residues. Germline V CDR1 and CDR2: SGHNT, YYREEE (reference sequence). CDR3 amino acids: CASSWSVAGAGELFF. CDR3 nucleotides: TGTGCCAGCAGCTGGTCGGTAGCGGGAGCCGGGGAGCTGTTTTTT.

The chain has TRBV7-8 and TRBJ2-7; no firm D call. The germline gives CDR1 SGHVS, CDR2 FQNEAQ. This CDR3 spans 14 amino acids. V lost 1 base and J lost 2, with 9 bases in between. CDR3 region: CASSLVGQPYEQYF. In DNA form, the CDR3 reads TGTGCCAGCAGCTTAGTTGGGCAGCCCTACGAGCAGTACTTC.

Written as DNA, the CDR3 is TGCGCCAGCAGCTTGGGGAAAGGGACAGACTCCACTCTTAGCACAGATACGCAGTATTTT. This codes for CASSLGKGTDSTLSTDTQYF. This sequence joins TRBV5-1 and TRBJ2-3, with 7 bases fitting TRBD1. The trim removed 0 bases at V and 0 bases at J, leaving 16 bases unmatched. The length of the CDR3 is 20 residues. The germline gives CDR1 SGHRS, CDR2 YFSETQ.

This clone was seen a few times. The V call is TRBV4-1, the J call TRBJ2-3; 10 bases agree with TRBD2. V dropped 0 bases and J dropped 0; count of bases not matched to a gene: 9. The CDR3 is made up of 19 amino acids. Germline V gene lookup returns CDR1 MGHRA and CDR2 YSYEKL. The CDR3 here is CASSQERSGRALSTDTQYF. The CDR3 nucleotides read TGCGCCAGCAGCCAAGAGAGGAGCGGGAGGGCCCTTAGCACAGATACGCAGTATTTT.

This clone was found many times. The CDR3, as DNA: TGTGCCAGCAAGCGGACAGGGTCCTATGGCTACACCTTC. This codes for CASKRTGSYGYTF. The J gene is TRBJ1-2, the V gene TRBV27; 8 bases align to TRBD1. The length of the CDR3 is 13 residues. V trimming: 7 bases; J trimming: 4 bases; junction bases outside the gene matches: 5. Germline assignment: CDR1 MNHEY and CDR2 SMNVEV (reference sequence).

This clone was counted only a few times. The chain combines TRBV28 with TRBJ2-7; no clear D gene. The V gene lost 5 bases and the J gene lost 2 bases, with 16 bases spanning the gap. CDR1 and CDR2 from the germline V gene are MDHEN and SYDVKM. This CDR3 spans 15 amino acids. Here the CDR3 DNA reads TGTGCCAGCAGTACCATTAGAGCGTCCGCCTACGAGCAGTACTTC. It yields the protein CASSTIRASAYEQYF.

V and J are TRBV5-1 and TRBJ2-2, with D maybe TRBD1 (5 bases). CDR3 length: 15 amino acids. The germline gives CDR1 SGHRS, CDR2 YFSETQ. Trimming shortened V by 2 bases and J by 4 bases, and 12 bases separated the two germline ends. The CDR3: CASSFQGFGTGELFF. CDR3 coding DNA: TGCGCCAGCAGCTTTCAGGGATTTGGCACCGGGGAGCTGTTTTTT.